Described below is a single TCR beta chain sequence and its context. The data belong to a study of blood T cell repertoires in COVID-19. Study background: From the United States, Italy and Spain came samples of acute and convalescent COVID-19. Nucleic acid was either cDNA or gDNA, and it came from T cells, B-cell-depleted T cells, or PBMCs.

It was during active infection that Seattle patients were enrolled and then longitudinally followed. Trimming cost V 5 bases and J 4 bases; bases outside gene matches: 7. Germline-derived CDR1 and CDR2 are SEHNR and FQNEAQ (reference sequence). The CDR3 runs 14 residues. Original data processing: Researchers report that nucleated cell counts were estimated from reference gene primer amplification. Sequencing used immunoSEQ multiplex PCR; TCRdb keeps in-frame clones, though not all of them. V and J calls and clone size are given by that table; D and trimming were obtained from the DNA. The sample holds about 120,000 clones, nearly 90% seen once.

This chain joins TRBV7-9 and TRBJ1-2; 7 nucleotides line up with TRBD1. The sample consisted of peripheral blood. The receptor was derived from a woman aged 60-75 years with COVID-19, enrolled during active disease. The CDR3 DNA follows: TGTGCCAGCAGCGTACAGGGGACCGGCTATGGCTACACCTTC. This gives the protein CASSVQGTGYGYTF.